This T cell receptor delta chain appears in the sequencing data of a study of γδ T cells in repeated Plasmodium falciparum infection. Looking at the study overall: Some Malian samples span acute malaria episodes; others come from no-transmission periods.

This clone was seen a handful of times. Its antigen is currently unknown. The mismatch at residue 7 between this DNA's translation and the TCRdb protein of a much larger clone likely reflects a read error; the protein shown is translated from the DNA. CDR3 size: 18 residues. The germline CDR1 and CDR2 sequences are TSWWSYY and QGS. Trimming removed 4 bases from V and 3 bases from J; junction bases left unmatched: 14. Sequencing covered both gamma and delta TCR chains per sample. TCRdb re-called the multiplex PCR reads through CATT. Among 85,000 to 90,000 delta-chain clones listed, approximately 1.4% were seen once. Study-wide points: Waves of new clonotype selection appeared after repeated controlled infections in Vdelta2-negative, largely Vdelta1+, gammadelta T cells. Vgamma9/Vdelta2+ T cells showed a stable polyclonal repertoire with shared TCRgamma sequences.

Gammadelta T cells were flow-sorted from PBMC into Vgamma9/Vdelta2+ and Vdelta2-negative populations for bulk analysis. This chain uses TRDV1 with TRDJ1, with 10 bases that match TRDD3. The J gene was missing in TCRdb and was found by matching the end of the DNA to germline. Sequencing input: gamma-delta T cells from blood. The receptor was isolated from a pool of human donors (malaria-infected and uninfected, not separated). CDR3 coding DNA: TGTGCTCTTGGGGGTTCGCTCCACGGGGGATACGGGGCCGATAAACTCATCTTT. Translated: CALGGSLHGGYGADKLIF.